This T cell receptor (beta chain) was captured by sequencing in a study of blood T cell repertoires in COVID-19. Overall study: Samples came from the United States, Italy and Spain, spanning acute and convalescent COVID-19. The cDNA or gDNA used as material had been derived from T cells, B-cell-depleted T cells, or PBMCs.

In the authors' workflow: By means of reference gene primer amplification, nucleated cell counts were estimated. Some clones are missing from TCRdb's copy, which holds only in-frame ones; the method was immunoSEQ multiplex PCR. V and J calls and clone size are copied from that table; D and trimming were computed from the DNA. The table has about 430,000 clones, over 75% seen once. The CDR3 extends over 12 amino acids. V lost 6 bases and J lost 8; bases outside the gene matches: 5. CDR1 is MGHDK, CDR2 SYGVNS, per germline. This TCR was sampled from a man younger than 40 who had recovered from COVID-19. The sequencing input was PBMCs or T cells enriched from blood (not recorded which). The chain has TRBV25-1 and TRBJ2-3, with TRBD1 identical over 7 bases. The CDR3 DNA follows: TGTGCCAGCAGATCTACAGGGGCTACGCAGTATTTT. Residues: CASRSTGATQYF.